One and the same sample provided the 9 T cell receptor beta chains below, sequenced in a study of neurological immune-mediated disorders. TCRdb reanalysed the 5' RACE reads using MiXCR and keeps one entry per CDR3 protein. The repertoire holds about 62,000 distinct CDR3 sequences, with under 5.5% as singletons. The sequenced sample was PBMCs. The source is a woman aged 50 to 60 with multiple sclerosis.

This clonotype was picked up many times. The chain links TRBV7-8 to TRBJ1-4, with 10 bases aligning to TRBD1. From germline, CDR1 is SGHVS and CDR2 FQNEAQ. The CDR3 consists of 15 residues. Losses at the gene ends were 5 bases for V and 6 bases for J; bases not matched to a gene: 6. CDR3 nucleotides: TGTGCCAGCAGCACCCGACAGGGGGCTGATGAAAAACTGTTTTTT. It specifies CASSTRQGADEKLFF.

This clonotype has at least ten counts. CDR3 DNA sequence: TGTGCCAGCAGTGGGGGAAGGACTAGCGGGGAAGAGACCCAGTACTTC. Translating it yields CASSGGRTSGEETQYF. The rearrangement joins TRBV12-3 or TRBV12-4 to TRBJ2-5; 12 bases are shared with TRBD2. The trim removed 5 bases at V and 3 bases at J, leaving 7 bases unmatched. The CDR3 is 16 amino acids.

This clonotype has only a few counts. A much larger clonotype is one base distant, so this may be a read error. The gene calls are TRBV12-3 or TRBV12-4 and TRBJ2-3, with D maybe TRBD1 (7 bases). The CDR3 consists of 14 residues. The CDR3 region is CASSFGGKGARGIF. In DNA form, the CDR3 reads TGTGCCAGCAGTTTCGGGGGAAAGGGGGCAAGAGGAATATTT.

This clonotype showed up just a few times. The CDR3 protein is CASKREYNQPQHF. In nucleotides, the CDR3 is TGTGCCAGCAAGCGGGAGTATAATCAGCCCCAGCATTTT. The chain has TRBV2 and TRBJ1-5; D gene uncertain. CDR1 SNHLY and CDR2 FYNNEI come from the germline V gene. This CDR3 has 13 amino acids. Trimming pared 7 bases from V and 4 bases from J, leaving 11 bases between.

This clonotype was picked up many times. This chain links TRBV14 with TRBJ2-1; D is possibly TRBD1 (6 bases). This CDR3 is built from 11 residues. In germline, CDR1 is SGHDN, CDR2 FVKESK. Trimming took off 4 bases at V and 10 bases at J, with 8 bases between the two ends. CDR3 sequence: CASSLDSEQFF. DNA of the CDR3: TGTGCCAGCAGCCTGGACAGCGAGCAGTTCTTC.

This clonotype was picked up many times. The J gene is TRBJ2-1, the V gene TRBV11-3, with 7 bases fitting TRBD2. Germline V gene sequence: CDR1 SGHNT, CDR2 YENEEA. The CDR3 loop spans 11 amino acids. Unmatched junction bases numbered 0, after V lost 7 bases and J lost 6 bases. CDR3: CASTSGNEQFF. In DNA form, the CDR3 reads TGTGCCAGCACTAGCGGCAATGAGCAGTTCTTC.

This clonotype was observed at least ten times. The V and J genes are TRBV2 and TRBJ2-7, with 12 bases that match TRBD1. The junction had 13 bases not matched to a gene; V was cut back by 10 bases and J by 0 bases. The CDR3 has 17 amino acids. Germline V gene sequence: CDR1 SNHLY, CDR2 FYNNEI. The DNA for the CDR3 is TGTGCCACTCCGGGACAGGGGGCTTATAAGAGCTCCTACGAGCAGTACGTC. Translation: CATPGQGAYKSSYEQYV.

This clonotype was observed many times. As DNA, the CDR3 is TGCGCCAGCAAAGCTCCGGGGGGCGGAAACACCATATATTTT. Translation gives CASKAPGGGNTIYF. The chain combines TRBV5-1 with TRBJ1-3, with D perhaps TRBD1 (6 bases). V lost 6 bases to trimming and J lost 4 bases, with 14 bases between them. Germline assignment: CDR1 SGHRS and CDR2 YFSETQ. This CDR3 region has 14 residues.

This clonotype was detected a few times. The chain carries TRBV5-8 and TRBJ2-7, with a weak D call TRBD2 (6 bases). Per germline, CDR1 SGHTS and CDR2 YDEGEE. V gave up 1 base and J gave up 0 bases, with 8 bases separating them. There are 14 residues in the CDR3. This CDR3 is CASSLYGSSYEQYV. The CDR3 nucleotides read TGTGCCAGCAGCTTGTACGGGAGCTCCTACGAGCAGTACGTC.